This TCR beta chain derives from a study of OX40 agonist ivuxolimab in advanced cancers. Overall study: Patients got intravenous ivuxolimab at 0.01 to 10 mg/kg every 2 weeks.

About this clone itself: What it recognizes is unknown.

General study points: Average numbers of expanded clones were greater in CD8+ T cells than in CD4+. Still undetermined is the antigen specificity of the expanded peripheral T cells.

This CDR3 contains 14 residues. In germline, CDR1 is SNHLY, CDR2 FYNNEI. With 1 base removed from V and 4 bases from J, the gap between germline ends came to 10 bases. The data were produced by immunoSEQ multiplex PCR, yet TCRdb's version contains in-frame clones alone and is incomplete. Among more than 50,000 clones, roughly 82% were seen once, and the ten largest hold around 2.4%. Sequences were derived from CD4+ or CD8+ T cells sorted from blood, sampled in a trial of the OX40 agonist ivuxolimab. The chain is built from TRBV2 and TRBJ1-2, with TRBD1 as a possible D gene (6 bases). The TCR was taken from an adult with an advanced solid tumor such as melanoma, head and neck, liver or kidney cancer. The CDR3 nucleotides read TGTGCCAGCAGTGAAGGGCAGGGGTCCTATGGCTACACCTTC. It translates to CASSEGQGSYGYTF. The whole variable domain, filled in from reference TRBV2 and TRBJ1-2, reads EPEVTQTPSHQVTQMGQEVILRCVPISNHLYFYWYRQILGQKVEFLVSFYNNEISEKSEIFDDQFSVERPDGSNFTLKIRSTKLEDSAMYFCASSEGQGSYGYTFGSGTRLTVV.